The source of this TCR beta chain is a study of T cell responses to AZD1222 COVID-19 vaccine. Study-wide results and limits: Donors were chiefly white British, with a greater number of females, and clonal diversity was perhaps underestimated. Scientists sampled the repertoires only once the peak T cell response had passed. As reported, nearly half of all spike-specific TCRs target variant regions that are unmutated.

Per the germline V gene, CDR1 is SGHVS and CDR2 is FQNEAQ. The J segment lost 2 bases and the V segment lost 2 bases, leaving 6 bases of the junction unmatched. This CDR3 spans 16 amino acids. Sequencing was performed with immunoSEQ multiplex PCR; in TCRdb, only in-frame clones are kept and a portion is missing. The sample yields some 150,000 clones, about 93% seen once. Details on this clone: The antigen remains undetermined.

This sample comprised peripheral blood, obtained on day 0 of AZD1222 vaccination. The rearrangement joins TRBV7-8 to TRBJ2-3; 8 nucleotides agree with TRBD2. The sequence was obtained from an adult in good health. CDR3 loop: CASSLFPGGTTDTQYF. In DNA form, the CDR3 reads TGTGCCAGCAGCTTATTTCCGGGAGGGACCACAGATACGCAGTATTTT.